A selection of T cell receptor beta chains follows, all from one sample in a study of blood T cell repertoires in COVID-19. TCRdb's copy holds only in-frame clones and misses some; the assay was immunoSEQ multiplex PCR. Seen here are some 220,000 clones, more than 80% observed once, and the top ten hold 1.3%. The sample consisted of peripheral blood. The receptor set was obtained from a woman between 25 and 40 years old with COVID-19, enrolled during active disease. CDR3s include the opening cysteine and the closing phenylalanine or tryptophan. D genes are given only for firm matches. Clone size is not always given. Where it is, it says once, few, many or a class for expanded clones.

TRBV19,TRBD1,.,TRBJ2-1,TGTGCCAGTAGTATGGTCATGGGACAGGGGTACAATGAGCAGTTCTTC,CASSMVMGQGYNEQFF
TRBV28,TRBD1,.,TRBJ1-5,TGTGCCGGAGGACAGGGCAATCAGCCCCAGCATTTT,CAGGQGNQPQHF
TRBV2,TRBD2,.,TRBJ2-1,TGTGCCAGCAGTTTGACTAGCGGAGGAGGGGACAATGAGCAGTTCTTC,CASSLTSGGGDNEQFF
TRBV7-2,TRBD2,few,TRBJ2-7,TGTGCCAGCAGCTTACCACGGGACTATTCCTACGAGCAGTACTTC,CASSLPRDYSYEQYF
TRBV30,TRBD1,.,TRBJ1-5,TGTGCCTGCGGGACAGGGTTAGATCAGCCCCAGCATTTT,CACGTGLDQPQHF
TRBV6-2/TRBV6-3,TRBD2,once,TRBJ2-7,TGTGCCAGCAGGCCTCCGGGGACTAGCTTCTACGAGCAGTACTTC,CASRPPGTSFYEQYF
TRBV2,.,.,TRBJ2-3,TGTGCCAGCAGTGGCGGAGCGTTTAGCACAGATACGCAGTATTTT,CASSGGAFSTDTQYF
TRBV5-6,TRBD1,.,TRBJ1-2,TGTGCCAGCAGCTCTCCAGGGGGTATTGGCTACACCTTC,CASSSPGGIGYTF
TRBV7-9,TRBD1,.,TRBJ1-5,TGTGCCAGCAGCGGGCCCGGACAGGGGGGTCAGCCCCAGCATTTT,CASSGPGQGGQPQHF
TRBV18,.,.,TRBJ2-1,TGTGCCAGCTCACAACAGAATAACAATGAGCAGTTCTTC,CASSQQNNNEQFF
TRBV10-3,.,.,TRBJ2-1,TGTGCCATCAGTGGGCCGGAGGGCCTGGATGAGCAGTTCTTC,CAISGPEGLDEQFF
TRBV19,.,.,TRBJ2-3,TGTGCCAGTAGTATAGGGGCAGGGCTAGGTACAGATACGCAGTATTTT,CASSIGAGLGTDTQYF
TRBV5-1,.,once,TRBJ2-7,TGCGCCAGCAGAATAGCGGACCCCCTCTACGAGCAGTACTTC,CASRIADPLYEQYF
TRBV5-5,.,.,TRBJ2-2,TGTGCCAGCAGCTTGGCGGGAGCAGGGGGGTGGACCGGGGAGCTGTTTTTT,CASSLAGAGGWTGELFF
TRBV29-1,TRBD1,.,TRBJ2-7,TGCAGCGTTCTGGACAGGTTCAGCTCCTACGAGCAGTACTTC,CSVLDRFSSYEQYF
TRBV28,TRBD1,once,TRBJ1-1,TGTGCCAGCAGCTTGGGACAGGGTACCACTGAAGCTTTCTTT,CASSLGQGTTEAFF
TRBV14,.,.,TRBJ2-1,TGTGCCAGCAGCCGTAGACAAGTCAATGAGCAGTTCTTC,CASSRRQVNEQFF
TRBV6-2/TRBV6-3,.,.,TRBJ1-1,TGTGCCAGCAGTACCCCGGCCAGGGGAGTCACTGAAGCTTTCTTT,CASSTPARGVTEAFF
TRBV9,.,.,TRBJ1-1,TGTGCCAGCAGCGTAGAAGGGGGTGGTTACGCTGAAGCTTTCTTT,CASSVEGGGYAEAFF
TRBV3-1/TRBV3-2,TRBD2,.,TRBJ2-7,TGTGCCAGCAGCCAATCCCCGGGACTAGCGGGATACGAGCAGTACTTC,CASSQSPGLAGYEQYF
TRBV19,.,.,TRBJ2-3,TGTGCCACCGGGGGAAGCACAGATACGCAGTATTTT,CATGGSTDTQYF
TRBV5-4,.,.,TRBJ1-5,TGTGCCAGCAGCTTGGACATCAATCAGCCCCAGCATTTT,CASSLDINQPQHF
TRBV7-6,TRBD1,few,TRBJ1-4,TGTGCCAGCAGCCGTACAGGGGGAGTCAATGAAAAACTGTTTTTT,CASSRTGGVNEKLFF
TRBV9,.,.,TRBJ2-3,TGTGCCAGCAGCGCCCCAGGCGGGGACTGGGGCACAGATACGCAGTATTTT,CASSAPGGDWGTDTQYF
TRBV11-2,.,.,TRBJ1-2,TGTGCCAGCAGCTTAGGGGGGAGGGCAGGGAGAGATGGCTACACCTTC,CASSLGGRAGRDGYTF
TRBV6-4,.,.,TRBJ2-3,TGTGCCAGCAGTGACGGAGGGGGCGCAACAGATACGCAGTATTTT,CASSDGGGATDTQYF
TRBV28,TRBD1,.,TRBJ1-2,TGTGCCAGCAGTTTATCCCCAGACAGGGGGCGAAGGGACTATGGCTACACCTTC,CASSLSPDRGRRDYGYTF
TRBV5-1,TRBD1,.,TRBJ2-7,TGCGCCAGCAGCCAGCAACCAGGGGGCTCCTACGAGCAGTACTTC,CASSQQPGGSYEQYF
TRBV28,TRBD1,.,TRBJ2-7,TGTGCCAGCAGTTTCGACAGGGGGGAATTCGAGCAGTACTTC,CASSFDRGEFEQYF